What follows are 26 T cell receptor beta chains derived from one specimen sequenced in a study of blood T cell repertoires in COVID-19. Produced via immunoSEQ multiplex PCR; TCRdb's table is partial and in-frame only. Here the sample spans just over 150,000 clones, roughly 93% being singletons. The sequenced sample consisted of peripheral blood. These receptor sequences come from a woman aged 50 to 60 with acute or convalescent COVID-19.

The chain recombines TRBV7-2 with TRBJ1-1, with no clear D. Trimming shortened V by 1 base and J by 7 bases, and 7 bases separated the two germline ends. The CDR3 is 12 amino acids. Looked up from germline, CDR1 is SGHTA and CDR2 is FQGNSA. The CDR3 protein is CASSLDLSEAFF. DNA for the CDR3: TGTGCCAGCAGCTTAGATCTGAGTGAAGCTTTCTTT.

Concerning this clone itself: The same CDR3 arises from other DNA sequences in this sample as well. This sequence joins TRBV5-6 and TRBJ2-6; D is unclear. The germline CDR1 and CDR2 sequences are SGHDT and YYEEEE. Between the trimmed V and J ends, which lost 0 bases and 2 bases, there was a span of 6 bases. CDR3 length: 15 amino acids. DNA of the CDR3: TGTGCCAGCAGCTTGGGAGGTCCTGGGGCCAACGTCCTGACTTTC. Protein sequence: CASSLGGPGANVLTF.

The chain joins TRBV19 to TRBJ2-3, with D perhaps matching TRBD2 (6 bases). CDR1 and CDR2 (germline): LNHDA, SQIVND (reference sequence). The CDR3 covers 20 residues. The germline V and J ends were trimmed by 1 base and 5 bases, with 28 bases remaining between them. DNA for the CDR3: TGTGCCAGTAGTATAGTCCCCCCCGTCGGGGGATGGGCTCGGAAAGATACGCAGTATTTT. This translates into CASSIVPPVGGWARKDTQYF. Looking up the rest from reference TRBV19 and TRBJ2-3 gives the full variable domain: DGGITQSPKYLFRKEGQNVTLSCEQNLNHDAMYWYRQDPGQGLRLIYYSQIVNDFQKGDIAEGYSVSREKKESFPLTVTSAQKNPTAFYLCASSIVPPVGGWARKDTQYFGPGTRLTVL.

This chain joins TRBV5-4 and TRBJ2-7; TRBD2 agrees at 8 bases. The CDR3 has 14 amino acids. J lost 3 bases, V lost 4 bases, and 6 bases had no gene match. The germline gives CDR1 SGHNT, CDR2 YYREEE (reference sequence). The CDR3 is CASSPGGVDYEQYF. The CDR3, as DNA: TGTGCCAGCAGCCCCGGGGGGGTCGACTACGAGCAGTACTTC.

The chain couples TRBV28 to TRBJ1-5; D is undetermined. Looked up from germline, CDR1 is MDHEN and CDR2 is SYDVKM. V gave up 8 bases and J gave up 4 bases, with 9 bases separating them. The CDR3 extends over 12 amino acids. The CDR3 protein is CASSTPNQPQHF. DNA for the CDR3: TGTGCCAGCTCCACACCGAATCAGCCCCAGCATTTT. The full variable domain, its missing parts supplied by reference TRBV28 and TRBJ1-5, is DVKVTQSSRYLVKRTGEKVFLECVQDMDHENMFWYRQDPGLGLRLIYFSYDVKMKEKGDIPEGYSVSREKKERFSLILESASTNQTSMYLCASSTPNQPQHFGDGTRLSIL.

DNA of the CDR3: TGTGCCAGCTTCGGACAGCTCAACACTGAAGCTTTCTTT. It is translated as CASFGQLNTEAFF. This chain links TRBV18 with TRBJ1-1, with a tentative D call TRBD1 (6 bases). Germline CDR1 and CDR2: KGHSH and LQKENI. The CDR3 is 13 amino acids. Trimming pared 7 bases from V and 2 bases from J, leaving 11 bases between.

This chain joins TRBV30 and TRBJ1-2; 7 bases map to TRBD1. Germline trimming cut 6 bases from V and 2 bases from J; bases unmatched to any gene: 6. This CDR3 has 13 residues. The germline gives CDR1 GTSNPN, CDR2 SVGIG (reference sequence). CDR3 amino acids: CACNTGVNYGYTF. CDR3 coding DNA: TGTGCCTGTAATACAGGGGTCAACTATGGCTACACCTTC.

The chain couples TRBV29-1 to TRBJ1-1; D uncertain. Trimming stripped 3 bases from V and 1 base from J, with 6 bases between. Germline V CDR1 and CDR2: SQVTM, ANQGSEA. There are 12 residues in the CDR3. CDR3 sequence: CSVDNRNTEAFF. Written as DNA, the CDR3 is TGCAGCGTTGACAACAGGAACACTGAAGCTTTCTTT.

The rearrangement joins TRBV28 to TRBJ1-2; D is unclear. The CDR3 has 14 amino acids. V lost 7 bases to trimming and J lost 5 bases, with 17 bases between them. Germline V gene data show CDR1 as MDHEN and CDR2 as SYDVKM. CDR3 region: CASMRGYEAYGYTF. As DNA, the CDR3 is TGTGCCAGCATGCGAGGCTATGAGGCTTATGGCTACACCTTC.

V and J are TRBV6-5 and TRBJ2-3, with D possibly being TRBD1 (6 bases). V lost 6 bases and J lost 0, with 10 bases in between. The V gene's germline CDR1 is MNHEY and CDR2 SVGAGI. This CDR3 has 14 residues. The CDR3 spells CASSLGQSTDTQYF. The CDR3 DNA reads as TGTGCCAGCAGCCTCGGACAGAGCACAGATACGCAGTATTTT.

CDR3 sequence: CASRETGKAQHF. The CDR3 nucleotides are TGTGCCAGTAGAGAGACAGGGAAAGCCCAGCATTTT. The V call is TRBV19, the J call TRBJ1-5; TRBD1 matches at 7 bases. Germline loops: CDR1 LNHDA, CDR2 SQIVND (reference sequence). V dropped 6 bases and J dropped 11; count of bases not matched to a gene: 7. The CDR3 is 12 residues long.

The CDR3 nucleotides are TGTGCCAGTAGTATGGGACAGACCATGAACACTGAAGCTTTCTTT. This gives the protein CASSMGQTMNTEAFF. This chain uses TRBV19 with TRBJ1-1; 7 bases line up with TRBD1. The germline gives CDR1 LNHDA, CDR2 SQIVND (reference sequence). This CDR3 spans 15 amino acids. Losses at the gene ends were 3 bases for V and 0 bases for J; bases not matched to a gene: 4.

The rearrangement joins TRBV6-2 or TRBV6-3 to TRBJ2-7; 7 positions match TRBD1. From germline, CDR1 is MNHEY and CDR2 SVGEGT. V lost 6 bases to trimming and J lost 2 bases; unmatched junction nucleotides: 10. The CDR3 sequence is 15 residues long. The CDR3 DNA is TGTGCCAGCAGCCGACCGGGACAGATAGCCTACGAGCAGTACTTC. Translated, it gives CASSRPGQIAYEQYF.

The genes are TRBV18 and TRBJ1-4, with 10 bases matching TRBD1. J was trimmed by 0 bases and V by 0 bases; bases with no gene match: 7. Looked up from germline, CDR1 is KGHSH and CDR2 is LQKENI. The CDR3 spans 19 residues. This CDR3 is CASSPPRGQGDPTNEKLFF. As DNA, the CDR3 is TGTGCCAGCTCACCACCCCGAGGACAGGGGGATCCAACTAATGAAAAACTGTTTTTT.

The V call is TRBV4-3, the J call TRBJ1-2; D call uncertain. The V gene's germline CDR1 is LGHNA and CDR2 YSLEER. V shed 1 base and J shed 1 base, with 13 bases lying between them. This CDR3 region has 16 residues. CDR3 nucleotides: TGCGCCAGCAGCCAAGGAGGAGAGGGTTTTAACTATGGCTACACCTTC. It yields the protein CASSQGGEGFNYGYTF.

The rearrangement joins TRBV12-1 to TRBJ1-5; the D call of TRBD1 is as the table states it, not checked on the DNA. TRBV12-1 is termed a pseudogene. This CDR3 contains 16 residues. CDR3 loop: CASSFWDREEGQPQHF. For the CDR3, the DNA is TGTGCCAGCAGCTTCTGGGACAGGGAGGAGGGTCAGCCCCAGCATTTT.

The chain has TRBV29-1 and TRBJ1-1; 7 bases align to TRBD1. CDR3 length equals 15 residues. J gave up 4 bases and V 0 bases, and 8 bases lay outside the gene matches. Looked up from germline, CDR1 is SQVTM and CDR2 is ANQGSEA. Here the CDR3 reads CSVEDLGDRSTEAFF. The CDR3 bases are TGCAGCGTTGAAGATCTAGGGGACAGATCCACTGAAGCTTTCTTT.

The chain uses TRBV6-5 and TRBJ1-2; 9 bases fit TRBD1. With 6 bases clipped from V and 1 base from J, the junction kept 6 bases outside the gene matches. Per the germline V gene, CDR1 is MNHEY and CDR2 is SVGAGI. The CDR3 is made up of 15 amino acids. The CDR3 sequence is CASRPGQGYNYGYTF. CDR3 in DNA: TGTGCCAGCAGGCCGGGACAGGGTTATAACTATGGCTACACCTTC.

The chain recombines TRBV28 with TRBJ1-2; TRBD1 might be the D (6 bases). CDR3 size: 13 residues. Trimming stripped 8 bases from V and 4 bases from J, with 14 bases between. From germline, CDR1 is MDHEN and CDR2 SYDVKM. This chain's CDR3 is CASRAPGVYGYTF. CDR3 DNA sequence: TGTGCCAGCCGGGCTCCAGGGGTCTATGGCTACACCTTC.

The chain employs TRBV30 and TRBJ1-5, with D possibly matching TRBD1 (5 bases). This CDR3 is 13 amino acids long. V lost 0 bases, J lost 3 bases, and 6 bases lay in between. The germline V gene has CDR1 GTSNPN and CDR2 SVGIG (reference sequence). CDR3 sequence: CAWSVQDNQPQHF. In DNA, the CDR3 is TGTGCCTGGAGTGTACAGGACAATCAGCCCCAGCATTTT.

This chain connects TRBV2 to TRBJ1-5, with TRBD1 matching 9 bases. The V segment lost 1 base and the J segment 6 bases; nucleotides outside the gene matches: 7. The CDR3 totals 16 residues. From germline, CDR1 is SNHLY and CDR2 FYNNEI. CDR3 loop: CASSEVATGGLQPQHF. The CDR3 DNA is TGTGCCAGCAGTGAAGTGGCCACAGGGGGCCTTCAGCCCCAGCATTTT.

The V and J genes are TRBV5-3 and TRBJ1-5; the D is unclear. TRBV5-3 is treated as an ORF (open reading frame) with a function not yet certain. The CDR3 consists of 16 residues. V shed 4 bases and J shed 0 bases, with 14 bases lying between them. The CDR3 nucleotides are TGTGCCAGAAGCCGAACAGTGGGTTATAGCAATCAGCCCCAGCATTTT. Protein: CARSRTVGYSNQPQHF.

The gene calls are TRBV7-3 and TRBJ1-1; D ambiguous. With 5 bases removed from V and 9 bases from J, the gap between germline ends came to 16 bases. Germline assignment: CDR1 SGHTA and CDR2 FQGTGA. The length of the CDR3 is 13 residues. In DNA, the CDR3 is TGTGCCAGCAGCACCTTCCTAGGGAGCCAAGCTTTCTTT. Its protein product is CASSTFLGSQAFF.

The chain joins TRBV5-4 to TRBJ1-2; 12 bases match TRBD1. From germline, CDR1 is SGHNT and CDR2 YYREEE (reference sequence). The V gene end was trimmed by 5 bases and the J gene end by 2 bases; junction bases not matched to a gene: 7. This CDR3 is 16 amino acids long. This CDR3 reads CASSSGQGALNYGYTF. As DNA, the CDR3 is TGTGCCAGCAGTTCGGGACAGGGGGCCCTGAACTATGGCTACACCTTC.

V usage is TRBV29-1 and J usage is TRBJ1-1; D gene unclear. Trimming shortened V by 4 bases and J by 1 base, and 4 bases separated the two germline ends. Germline V gives CDR1 SQVTM, CDR2 ANQGSEA. This CDR3 spans 11 amino acids. This CDR3 reads CSVAPNTEAFF. As DNA, the CDR3 is TGCAGCGTTGCTCCGAACACTGAAGCTTTCTTT.

This chain joins TRBV7-3 and TRBJ2-5, with 14 positions matching TRBD2. CDR3 size: 15 residues. Germline V gives CDR1 SGHTA, CDR2 FQGTGA. V shed 2 bases, J shed 5 bases, and the junction held 1 base outside the gene matches. The DNA of the CDR3 is TGTGCCAGCAGCTTAGGGACTAGCGGGAGTGAGACCCAGTACTTC. Translation gives CASSLGTSGSETQYF. Drawing the rest from reference TRBV7-3 and TRBJ2-5, the complete variable domain is GAGVSQTPSNKVTEKGKYVELRCDPISGHTALYWYRQSLGQGPEFLIYFQGTGAADDSGLPNDRFFAVRPEGSVSTLKIQRTERGDSAVYLCASSLGTSGSETQYFGPGTRLLVL.